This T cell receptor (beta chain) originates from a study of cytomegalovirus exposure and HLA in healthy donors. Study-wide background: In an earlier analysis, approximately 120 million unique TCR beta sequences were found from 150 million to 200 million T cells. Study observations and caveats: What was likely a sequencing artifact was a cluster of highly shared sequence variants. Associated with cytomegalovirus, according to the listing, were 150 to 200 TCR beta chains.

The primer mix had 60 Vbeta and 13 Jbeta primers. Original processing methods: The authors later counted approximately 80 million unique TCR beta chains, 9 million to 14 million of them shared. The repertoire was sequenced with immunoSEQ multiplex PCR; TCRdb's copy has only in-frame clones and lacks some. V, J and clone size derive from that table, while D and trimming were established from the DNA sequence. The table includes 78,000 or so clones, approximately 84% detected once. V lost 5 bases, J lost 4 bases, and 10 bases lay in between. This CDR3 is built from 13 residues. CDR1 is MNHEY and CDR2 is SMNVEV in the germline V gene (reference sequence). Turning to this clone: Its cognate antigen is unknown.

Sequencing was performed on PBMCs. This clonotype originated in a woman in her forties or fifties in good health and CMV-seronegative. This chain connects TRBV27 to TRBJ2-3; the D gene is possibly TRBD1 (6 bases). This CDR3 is CASSSPGADTQYF. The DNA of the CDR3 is TGTGCCAGCAGTAGCCCAGGGGCAGATACGCAGTATTTT.